Listed below are T cell receptor beta chains from one sample, sequenced in a study of blood T cells in healthy people across ages. TCRdb analysed the 5' RACE reads with MiXCR anew, one entry per CDR3 protein. The sample holds 900,000 to 950,000 distinct CDR3 sequences; 25% to 30% are singletons and the top ten take 9.5% to 13%. These sequences were also reported in another study, on T cells of mothers and their children.

The specimen was blood. The receptors here all came from a middle-aged woman in good health. Both conserved end residues are part of each CDR3. D genes are given only for firm matches. A row's size may be missing; if present it is once, few, many or a size class.

>TRBV7-9|many|TRBJ2-7|NA
CASSFDRRSSYEQYF
TGTGCCAGCAGCTTCGACAGACGGAGCTCCTACGAGCAGTACTTC
>TRBV4-2|NA|TRBJ1-1|NA
CASSQDVKASTEAFF
TGTGCCAGCAGCCAAGATGTTAAGGCGAGCACTGAAGCTTTCTTT
>TRBV5-5|few|TRBJ1-2|TRBD1
CASSWGQTDYGYTF
TGTGCCAGCAGCTGGGGACAGACCGACTATGGCTACACCTTC
>TRBV7-9|NA|TRBJ2-2|NA
CASSIRIPPGELFF
TGTGCCAGCAGCATCAGAATCCCGCCCGGGGAGCTGTTTTTT
>TRBV20-1|few|TRBJ2-5|NA
CSARGGTQETQYF
TGCAGTGCTAGGGGGGGCACCCAAGAGACCCAGTACTTC
>TRBV11-2|once|TRBJ2-1|NA
CASSLASGSYEQFF
TGTGCCAGCAGCTTAGCGTCAGGGAGCTACGAGCAGTTCTTC
>TRBV12-3/TRBV12-4|few|TRBJ2-3|NA
CASTPAGGFTDTQYF
TGTGCCAGCACCCCGGCAGGGGGGTTCACAGATACGCAGTATTTT
>TRBV29-1|few|TRBJ2-1|NA
CSVVRASKNEQFF
TGCAGCGTTGTTAGGGCCAGTAAGAATGAGCAGTTCTTC
>TRBV7-3|NA|TRBJ2-3|NA
CASSLEVPGGRQYSTDTQYF
TGTGCCAGCAGCTTAGAGGTCCCCGGGGGCCGCCAGTATAGCACAGATACGCAGTATTTT
>TRBV10-3|few|TRBJ1-1|TRBD1
CAIREDRGSEAFF
TGTGCCATCAGGGAGGACAGGGGGTCTGAAGCTTTCTTT
>TRBV27|many|TRBJ2-7|TRBD1
CASSGQGPRSYEQYF
TGTGCCAGCAGTGGACAGGGGCCCCGCTCCTACGAGCAGTACTTC
>TRBV28|few|TRBJ1-2|NA
CASSLGGWYGYTF
TGTGCCAGCAGCCTCGGAGGATGGTATGGCTACACCTTC
>TRBV9|NA|TRBJ2-7|TRBD2
CASSPRSGGPSYEQYF
TGTGCCAGCAGCCCCCGTAGCGGGGGGCCCTCCTACGAGCAGTACTTC
>TRBV20-1|NA|TRBJ2-1|TRBD2
CSARSRAGGPQEQFF
TGCAGTGCTAGGTCGCGAGCGGGGGGGCCTCAGGAGCAGTTCTTC
>TRBV7-9|few|TRBJ2-7|NA
CASSAATSYEQYF
TGTGCCAGCAGCGCCGCCACTAGCTACGAGCAGTACTTC
>TRBV5-1|many|TRBJ2-7|NA
CASSLDRLVGYEQYF
TGCGCCAGCAGCTTGGACAGGCTAGTCGGTTACGAGCAGTACTTC
>TRBV20-1|NA|TRBJ1-1|NA
CSARDITRNTEAFF
TGCAGTGCTAGAGACATCACACGAAACACTGAAGCTTTCTTT
>TRBV10-3|few|TRBJ2-2|NA
CAIRSTGTTGELFF
TGTGCCATCAGGAGCACAGGGACCACCGGGGAGCTGTTTTTT
>TRBV7-9|NA|TRBJ2-1|TRBD2
CASGWRTSGYNEQFF
TGTGCCAGCGGCTGGAGGACTAGCGGTTACAATGAGCAGTTCTTC
>TRBV7-9|many|TRBJ2-5|TRBD2
CASSSTSGEAQETQYF
TGTGCCAGCAGCTCGACTAGCGGGGAAGCCCAAGAGACCCAGTACTTC
>TRBV28|few|TRBJ2-6|NA
CASSLQGANVLTF
TGTGCCAGCAGCTTGCAAGGGGCCAACGTCCTGACTTTC
>TRBV5-1|few|TRBJ1-6|NA
CASRSGGLNSPLHF
TGCGCCAGCCGATCGGGGGGTTTAAATTCACCCCTCCACTTT
>TRBV27|few|TRBJ2-4|NA
CASQSRSLLAKNIQYF
TGTGCCAGCCAGTCTCGATCACTTCTAGCCAAAAACATTCAGTACTTC
>TRBV5-5|NA|TRBJ1-4|TRBD1
CVSSKGYDREYEKLFF
TGTGTCAGCAGCAAAGGCTACGACAGGGAGTATGAAAAACTGTTTTTT
>TRBV29-1|many|TRBJ1-1|NA
CSVAITNTEAFF
TGCAGCGTTGCCATTACGAACACTGAAGCTTTCTTT
>TRBV12-3/TRBV12-4|NA|TRBJ2-3|TRBD2
CASSFRTSGTDTQYF
TGTGCCAGCAGTTTCCGGACTAGCGGCACAGATACGCAGTATTTT
>TRBV14|few|TRBJ2-7|NA
CASSIHTGSLEQYF
TGTGCCAGCAGCATACATACAGGGTCCCTCGAGCAGTACTTC
>TRBV6-5|NA|TRBJ2-2|NA
CASRLTALTGELFF
TGTGCCAGCAGGTTGACAGCATTGACCGGGGAGCTGTTTTTT
>TRBV20-1|many|TRBJ2-5|TRBD2
CSARARRGGYQETQYF
TGCAGTGCTAGAGCTCGTCGGGGGGGGTACCAAGAGACCCAGTACTTC
>TRBV4-1|NA|TRBJ1-2|NA
CASSQGGRAVYGYTF
TGCGCCAGCAGCCAAGGAGGAAGGGCCGTCTATGGCTACACCTTC
>TRBV18|NA|TRBJ1-1|NA
CASSPGLAQATEAFF
TGTGCCAGCTCACCGGGACTCGCCCAGGCCACTGAAGCTTTCTTT
>TRBV6-5|NA|TRBJ1-2|NA
CASREGGWLGYTF
TGTGCCAGCAGGGAGGGAGGGTGGTTAGGCTACACCTTC
>TRBV28|few|TRBJ1-5|TRBD1
CASSSRDRGLNYSNQPQHF
TGTGCCAGCAGTTCCCGGGACAGGGGACTCAATTATAGCAATCAGCCCCAGCATTTT
>TRBV6-5|few|TRBJ1-5|TRBD1
CASRPDRGNNQPQHF
TGTGCCAGCAGACCGGACAGGGGGAATAATCAGCCCCAGCATTTT
>TRBV20-1|NA|TRBJ2-1|TRBD2
CSARGLAGGPWMEQFF
TGCAGTGCTAGAGGGCTAGCGGGGGGGCCCTGGATGGAGCAGTTCTTC
>TRBV15|NA|TRBJ2-5|NA
CATSGTRFQETQYF
TGTGCCACCAGCGGGACCAGATTCCAAGAGACCCAGTACTTC
>TRBV7-9|NA|TRBJ1-1|TRBD1
CASSLDGQGMPFF
TGTGCCAGCAGCTTAGATGGACAGGGAATGCCTTTCTTT
>TRBV11-2|few|TRBJ2-7|TRBD1
CASSYTGTGGGYEQYF
TGTGCCAGCAGCTATACCGGGACAGGGGGCGGCTACGAGCAGTACTTC
>TRBV7-2|NA|TRBJ2-1|TRBD1
CASSADRGSDNEQFF
TGTGCCAGCAGCGCGGACAGGGGGTCCGACAATGAGCAGTTCTTC
>TRBV7-2|few|TRBJ2-3|NA
CASSVDGRYRTDTQYF
TGTGCCAGCAGCGTCGATGGGCGGTACCGCACAGATACGCAGTATTTT
>TRBV6-2/TRBV6-3|NA|TRBJ1-1|NA
CASSSRVGTEAFF
TGTGCCAGCAGTTCTCGGGTCGGCACTGAAGCTTTCTTT
>TRBV20-1|many|TRBJ2-7|TRBD1
CSARDLGQTYEQYF
TGCAGTGCTAGAGACCTGGGACAGACCTACGAGCAGTACTTC